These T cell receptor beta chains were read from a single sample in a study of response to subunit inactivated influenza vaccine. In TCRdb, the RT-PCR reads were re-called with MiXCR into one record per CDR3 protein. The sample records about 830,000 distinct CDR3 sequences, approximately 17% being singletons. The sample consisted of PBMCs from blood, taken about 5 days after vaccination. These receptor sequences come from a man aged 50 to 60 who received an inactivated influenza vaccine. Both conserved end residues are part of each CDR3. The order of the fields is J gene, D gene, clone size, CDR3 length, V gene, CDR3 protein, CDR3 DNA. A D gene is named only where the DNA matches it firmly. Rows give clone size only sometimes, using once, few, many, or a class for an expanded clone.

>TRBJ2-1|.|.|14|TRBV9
CASSVGLGNNEQFF
TGTGCCAGCAGCGTAGGCCTGGGGAACAATGAGCAGTTCTTC
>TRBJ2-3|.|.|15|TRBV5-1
CASSPRQAGADTQYF
TGCGCCAGCAGCCCAAGACAGGCGGGGGCAGATACGCAGTATTTT
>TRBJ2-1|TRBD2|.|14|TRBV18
CASSPPTSGNEQFF
TGTGCCAGCTCACCACCTACTAGCGGAAATGAGCAGTTCTTC
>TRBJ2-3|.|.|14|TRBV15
CATSRSSEGDTQYF
TGTGCCACCAGCAGGTCCTCCGAGGGCGATACGCAGTATTTT
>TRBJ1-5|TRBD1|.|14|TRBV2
CASRGQANNQPQHF
TGTGCCAGCCGCGGACAGGCAAACAATCAGCCCCAGCATTTT
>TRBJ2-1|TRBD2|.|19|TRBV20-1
CSARGTGTSGWSSYNEQFF
TGCAGTGCTAGAGGGACCGGGACTAGCGGGTGGAGCTCCTACAATGAGCAGTTCTTC
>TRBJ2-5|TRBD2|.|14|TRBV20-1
CSASKTSGEETQYF
TGCAGTGCCTCAAAGACTAGCGGCGAAGAGACCCAGTACTTC
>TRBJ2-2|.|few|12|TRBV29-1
CSVVGETGELFF
TGCAGCGTTGTAGGGGAAACCGGGGAGCTGTTTTTT
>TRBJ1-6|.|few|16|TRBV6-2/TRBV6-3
CASGLRASVYNSPLHF
TGTGCCAGCGGTCTCCGGGCTTCCGTCTATAATTCACCCCTCCACTTT
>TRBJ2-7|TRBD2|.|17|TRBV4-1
CASSQVPRGGASYEQYF
TGCGCCAGCAGCCAAGTCCCCCGGGGAGGGGCGTCCTACGAGCAGTACTTC
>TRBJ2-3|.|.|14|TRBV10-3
CAISRGAREDTQYF
TGTGCCATCAGCAGGGGGGCCCGGGAAGATACGCAGTATTTT
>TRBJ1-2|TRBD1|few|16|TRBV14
CASSQDLRDSNYGYTF
TGTGCCAGCAGCCAAGACCTCCGGGACAGTAACTATGGCTACACCTTC
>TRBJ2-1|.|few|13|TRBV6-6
CASSYGSDRFRFF
TGTGCCAGCAGTTACGGGTCAGATCGCTTTCGGTTCTTC
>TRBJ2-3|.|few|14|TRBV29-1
CSAVTGASTDTQYF
TGCAGCGCCGTCACGGGGGCTAGCACAGATACGCAGTATTTT
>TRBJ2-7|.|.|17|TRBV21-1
CASRFVREQTISYEQYF
TGTGCCAGCAGATTCGTGAGGGAACAGACGATCTCCTACGAGCAGTACTTC
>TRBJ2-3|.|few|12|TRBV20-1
CRGGFYTDTQYF
TGCAGAGGAGGGTTTTACACAGATACGCAGTATTTT
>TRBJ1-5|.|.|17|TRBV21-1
CASSENPSGRHNQPQHF
TGTGCCAGCAGCGAAAACCCTTCTGGACGGCACAATCAGCCCCAGCATTTT
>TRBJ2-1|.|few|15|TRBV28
CASSREGGSWNEQFF
TGTGCCAGCAGTCGCGAGGGAGGATCTTGGAATGAGCAGTTCTTC
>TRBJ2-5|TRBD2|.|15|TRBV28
CASRLLAGGGETQYF
TGTGCCAGCAGGCTTCTAGCGGGCGGGGGAGAGACCCAGTACTTC
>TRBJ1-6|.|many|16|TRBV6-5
CASSYSIRVLNSPLHF
TGTGCCAGCAGTTACTCTATCAGGGTTCTAAATTCACCCCTCCACTTT
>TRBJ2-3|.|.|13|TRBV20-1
CSLLMRSPDTQYF
TGCAGTCTCCTTATGAGGTCCCCAGATACGCAGTATTTT
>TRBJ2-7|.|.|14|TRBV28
CASSKGVSSYEQYF
TGTGCCAGCAGCAAAGGAGTAAGCTCCTACGAGCAGTACTTC